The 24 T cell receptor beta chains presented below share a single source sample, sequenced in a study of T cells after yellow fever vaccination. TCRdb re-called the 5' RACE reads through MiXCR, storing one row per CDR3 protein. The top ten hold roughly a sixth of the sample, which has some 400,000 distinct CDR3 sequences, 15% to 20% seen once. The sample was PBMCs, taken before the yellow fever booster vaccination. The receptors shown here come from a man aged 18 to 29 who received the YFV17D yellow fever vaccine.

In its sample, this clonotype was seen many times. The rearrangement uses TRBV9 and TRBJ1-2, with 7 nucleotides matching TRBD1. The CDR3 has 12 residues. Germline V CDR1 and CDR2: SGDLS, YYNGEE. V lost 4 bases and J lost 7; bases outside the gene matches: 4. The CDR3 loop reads CASSRGGSGYTF. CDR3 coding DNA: TGTGCCAGCAGCCGAGGGGGCTCTGGCTACACCTTC. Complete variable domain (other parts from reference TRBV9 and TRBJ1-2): DSGVTQTPKHLITATGQRVTLRCSPRSGDLSVYWYQQSLDQGLQFLIQYYNGEERAKGNILERFSAQQFPDLHSELNLSSLELGDSALYFCASSRGGSGYTFGSGTRLTVV.

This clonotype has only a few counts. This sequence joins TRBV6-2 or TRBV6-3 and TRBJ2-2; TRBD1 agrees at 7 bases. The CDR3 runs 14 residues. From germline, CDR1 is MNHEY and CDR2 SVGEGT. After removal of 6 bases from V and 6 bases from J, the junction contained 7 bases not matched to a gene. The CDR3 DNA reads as TGTGCCAGCAGACCTACCACAGGGGCCGGGGAGCTGTTTTTT. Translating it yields CASRPTTGAGELFF.

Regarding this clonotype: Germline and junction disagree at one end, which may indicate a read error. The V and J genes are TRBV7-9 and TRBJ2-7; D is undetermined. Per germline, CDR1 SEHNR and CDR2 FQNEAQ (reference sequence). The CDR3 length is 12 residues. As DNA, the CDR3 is TGTACCAGCTCGACGGACGCCTACGAGCAGTACTTC. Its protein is CTSSTDAYEQYF. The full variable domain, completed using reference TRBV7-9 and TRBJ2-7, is DTGVSQNPRHKITKRGQNVTFRCDPISEHNRLYWYRQTLGQGPEFLTYFQNEAQLEKSRLLSDRFSAERPKGSFSTLEIQRTEQGDSAMYLCTSSTDAYEQYFGPGTRLTVT.

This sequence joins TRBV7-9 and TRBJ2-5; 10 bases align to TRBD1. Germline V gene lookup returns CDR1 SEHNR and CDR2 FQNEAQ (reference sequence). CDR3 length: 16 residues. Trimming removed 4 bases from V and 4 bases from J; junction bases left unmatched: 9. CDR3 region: CASSCGQGDLVETQYF. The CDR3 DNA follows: TGTGCCAGCAGCTGCGGACAGGGGGATTTGGTAGAGACCCAGTACTTC.

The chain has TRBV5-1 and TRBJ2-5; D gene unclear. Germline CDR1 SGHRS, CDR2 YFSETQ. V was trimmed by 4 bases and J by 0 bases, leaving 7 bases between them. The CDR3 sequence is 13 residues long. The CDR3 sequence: CASSIWDQETQYF. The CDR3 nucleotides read TGCGCCAGCAGCATCTGGGACCAAGAGACCCAGTACTTC. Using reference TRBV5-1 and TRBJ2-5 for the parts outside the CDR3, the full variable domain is KAGVTQTPRYLIKTRGQQVTLSCSPISGHRSVSWYQQTPGQGLQFLFEYFSETQRNKGNFPGRFSGRQFSNSRSEMNVSTLELGDSALYLCASSIWDQETQYFGPGTRLLVL.

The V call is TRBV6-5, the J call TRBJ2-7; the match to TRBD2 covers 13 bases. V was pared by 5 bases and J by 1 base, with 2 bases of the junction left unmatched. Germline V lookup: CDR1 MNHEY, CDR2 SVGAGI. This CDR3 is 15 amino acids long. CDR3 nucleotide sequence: TGTGCCAGCAGTCGACTAGCGGGGGGTTCCTACGAGCAGTACGTC. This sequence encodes CASSRLAGGSYEQYV.

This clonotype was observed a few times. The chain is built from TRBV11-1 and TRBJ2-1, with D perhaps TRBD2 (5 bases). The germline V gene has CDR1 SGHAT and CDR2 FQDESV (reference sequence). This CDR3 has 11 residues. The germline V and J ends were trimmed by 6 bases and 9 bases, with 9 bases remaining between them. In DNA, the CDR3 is TGTGCCAGCAGTCAGAGCGGTGAGCAGTTCTTC. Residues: CASSQSGEQFF. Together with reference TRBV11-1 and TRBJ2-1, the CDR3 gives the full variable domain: EAEVAQSPRYKITEKSQAVAFWCDPISGHATLYWYRQILGQGPELLVQFQDESVVDDSQLPKDRFSAERLKGVDSTLKIQPAELGDSAMYLCASSQSGEQFFGPGTRLTVL.

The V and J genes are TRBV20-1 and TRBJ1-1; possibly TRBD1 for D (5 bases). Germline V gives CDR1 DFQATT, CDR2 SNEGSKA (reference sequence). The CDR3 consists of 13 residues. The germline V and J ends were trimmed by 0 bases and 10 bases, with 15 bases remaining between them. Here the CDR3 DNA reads TGCAGTGCTAGAGATGCCTTTCTCCAGGGAGCTTTCTTT. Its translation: CSARDAFLQGAFF.

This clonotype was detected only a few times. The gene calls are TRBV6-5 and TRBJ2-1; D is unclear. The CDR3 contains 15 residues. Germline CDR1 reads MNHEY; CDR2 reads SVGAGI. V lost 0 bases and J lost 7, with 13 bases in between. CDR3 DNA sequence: TGTGCCAGCAGTTACTCGTGGGGTGCGGCGAATGAGCAGTTCTTC. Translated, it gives CASSYSWGAANEQFF.

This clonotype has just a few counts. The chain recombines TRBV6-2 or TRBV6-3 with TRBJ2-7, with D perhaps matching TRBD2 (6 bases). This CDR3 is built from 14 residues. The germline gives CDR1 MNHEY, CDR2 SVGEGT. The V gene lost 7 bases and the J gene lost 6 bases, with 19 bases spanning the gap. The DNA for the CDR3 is TGTGCCAGCACCATCAGCCCGGAGGGGTCCGAGCAGTACTTC. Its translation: CASTISPEGSEQYF.

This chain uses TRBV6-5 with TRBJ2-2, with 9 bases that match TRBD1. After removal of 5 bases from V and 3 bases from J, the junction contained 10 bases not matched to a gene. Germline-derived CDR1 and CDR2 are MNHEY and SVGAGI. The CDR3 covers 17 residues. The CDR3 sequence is CASSPKSGTGYTGELFF. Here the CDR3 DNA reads TGTGCCAGCAGTCCGAAGTCCGGGACAGGGTACACCGGGGAGCTGTTTTTT.

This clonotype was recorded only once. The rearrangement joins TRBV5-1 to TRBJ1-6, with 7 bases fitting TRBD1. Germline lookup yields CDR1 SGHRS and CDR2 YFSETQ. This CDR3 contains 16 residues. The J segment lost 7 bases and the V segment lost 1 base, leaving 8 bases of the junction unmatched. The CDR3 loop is CASSLFGAGGNSPLHF. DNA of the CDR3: TGCGCCAGCAGCTTGTTTGGCGCAGGGGGGAATTCACCCCTCCACTTT.

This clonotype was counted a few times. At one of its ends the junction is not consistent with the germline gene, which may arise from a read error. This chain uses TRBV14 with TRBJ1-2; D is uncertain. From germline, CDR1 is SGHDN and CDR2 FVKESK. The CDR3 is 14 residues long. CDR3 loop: CASSEDRMDYGYTF. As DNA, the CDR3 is TGTGCCAGCAGCGAAGATCGGATGGACTATGGCTACACCTTC.

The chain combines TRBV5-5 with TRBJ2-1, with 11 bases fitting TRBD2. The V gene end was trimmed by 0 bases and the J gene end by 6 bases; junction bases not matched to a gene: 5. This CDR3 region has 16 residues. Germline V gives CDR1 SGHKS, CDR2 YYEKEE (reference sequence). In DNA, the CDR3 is TGTGCCAGCAGCTTGGCCCAACTAGCGGGGGCCAATGAGCAGTTCTTC. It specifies CASSLAQLAGANEQFF.

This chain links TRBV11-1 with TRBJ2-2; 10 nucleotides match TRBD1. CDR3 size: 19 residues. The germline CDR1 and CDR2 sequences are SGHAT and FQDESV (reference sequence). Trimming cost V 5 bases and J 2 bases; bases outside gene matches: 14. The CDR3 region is CASSHTGTGVYANTGELFF. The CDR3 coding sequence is TGTGCCAGCAGCCACACCGGGACAGGGGTTTACGCCAACACCGGGGAGCTGTTTTTT.

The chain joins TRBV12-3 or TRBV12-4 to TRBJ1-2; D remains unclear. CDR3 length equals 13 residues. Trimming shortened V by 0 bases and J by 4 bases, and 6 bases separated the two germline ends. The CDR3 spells CASSLAASYGYTF. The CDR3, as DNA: TGTGCCAGCAGTTTAGCGGCCAGCTATGGCTACACCTTC.

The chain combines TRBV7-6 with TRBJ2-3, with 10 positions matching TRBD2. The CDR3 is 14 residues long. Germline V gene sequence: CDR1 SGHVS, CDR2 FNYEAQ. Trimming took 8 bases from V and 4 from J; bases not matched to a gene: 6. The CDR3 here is CASGPTSGPDTQYF. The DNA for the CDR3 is TGTGCCAGCGGTCCGACTAGCGGGCCAGATACGCAGTATTTT.

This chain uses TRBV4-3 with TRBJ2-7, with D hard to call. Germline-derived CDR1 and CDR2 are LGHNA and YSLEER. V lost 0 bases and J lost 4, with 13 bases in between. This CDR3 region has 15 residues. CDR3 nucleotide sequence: TGCGCCAGCAGCCAAGACGCCTTTGGCCGGTACGAGCAGTACTTC. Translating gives CASSQDAFGRYEQYF.

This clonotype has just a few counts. DNA for the CDR3: TGTGCCAGCAGCCCGCTAGGTGGTGGGCAGTACTTC. Its translation is CASSPLGGGQYF. The V gene is TRBV7-9, the J gene TRBJ2-7, with unresolved D. CDR1 is SEHNR and CDR2 is FQNEAQ in the germline V gene (reference sequence). This CDR3 region has 12 residues. V lost 5 bases and J 9 bases, leaving 14 bases between the germline ends.

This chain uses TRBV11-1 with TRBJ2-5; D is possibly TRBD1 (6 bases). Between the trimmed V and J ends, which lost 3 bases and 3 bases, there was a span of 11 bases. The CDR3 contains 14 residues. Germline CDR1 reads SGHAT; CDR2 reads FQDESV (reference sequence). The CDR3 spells CASSLTWTEETQYF. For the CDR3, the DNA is TGTGCCAGCAGCTTGACGTGGACAGAAGAGACCCAGTACTTC.

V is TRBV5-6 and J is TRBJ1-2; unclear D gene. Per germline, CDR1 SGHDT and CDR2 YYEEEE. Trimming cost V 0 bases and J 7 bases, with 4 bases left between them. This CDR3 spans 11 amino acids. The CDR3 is CASSLGVGYTF. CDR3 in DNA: TGTGCCAGCAGCTTGGGTGTTGGCTACACCTTC.

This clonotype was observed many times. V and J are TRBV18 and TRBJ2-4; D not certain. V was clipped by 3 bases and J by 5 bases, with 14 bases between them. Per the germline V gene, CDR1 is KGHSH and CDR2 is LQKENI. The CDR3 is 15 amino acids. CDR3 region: CASSPGVPVENIQYF. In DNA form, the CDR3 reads TGTGCCAGCTCACCTGGGGTCCCGGTTGAAAACATTCAGTACTTC.

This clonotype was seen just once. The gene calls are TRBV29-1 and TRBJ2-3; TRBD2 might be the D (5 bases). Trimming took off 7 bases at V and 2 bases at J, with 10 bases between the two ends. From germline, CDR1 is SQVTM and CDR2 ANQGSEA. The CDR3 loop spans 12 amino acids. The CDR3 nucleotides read TGCAGCGCCGGGATGGTCACAGATACGCAGTATTTT. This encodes CSAGMVTDTQYF.

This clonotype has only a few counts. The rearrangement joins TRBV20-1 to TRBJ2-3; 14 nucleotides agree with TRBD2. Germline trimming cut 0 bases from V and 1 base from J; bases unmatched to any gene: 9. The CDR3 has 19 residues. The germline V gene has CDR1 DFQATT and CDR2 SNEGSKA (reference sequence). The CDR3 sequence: CSARDAGTSGGFRTDTQYF. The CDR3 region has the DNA TGCAGTGCTAGAGATGCCGGGACTAGCGGGGGATTCCGCACAGATACGCAGTATTTT.